This T cell receptor (beta chain) was obtained from a study of regulatory T cells in long-lasting Graves disease. Study as a whole: Duration of antithyroid drug therapy among newly diagnosed Graves' patients was under 3 months.

Many counts were recorded for this clonotype. Its specificity is unknown. TCR beta libraries were built with iRepertoire HTBI primers and Arm-PCR of CDR3 regions. TCRdb re-derived calls from the multiplex PCR reads in MiXCR, one entry per CDR3 protein. The sample holds over 300,000 distinct CDR3 sequences, around a sixth seen once. Specified time point: newly diagnosed GD, antithyroid drugs for less than 3 months. PBMCs provided the RNA from which the TCR library was made. The peripheral blood volume drawn was around 9.6 milliliters, and it was collected into EDTA tubes. General observations from the study: Newly diagnosed disease favored TRBV20-1 and TRBJ2-1 over persistent disease.

The ends lost 0 bases at V and 8 bases at J; junction bases unmatched: 9. The germline CDR1 and CDR2 sequences are LNHNV and YYDKDF (reference sequence). The CDR3 contains 15 residues. This material consisted of peripheral blood mononuclear cells (PBMCs), taken at new diagnosis, from a patient treated with antithyroid drugs. This chain uses TRBV15 with TRBJ1-2, with 7 bases aligning to TRBD1. This TCR derives from a female donor with Graves disease. The CDR3 bases are TGTGCCACCAGCAGAGATTTAAAGGGGGCTGTAGGCTACACCTTC. Amino acids: CATSRDLKGAVGYTF.